Listed here are 5 T cell receptor beta chains from one sample, sequenced in a study of CD8 T cells in Susac syndrome. The RNA input was roughly 0.45 to 1 ug, and it was reverse transcribed with random hexamers. TCRdb reprocessed the immunoSEQ multiplex PCR reads via MiXCR and lists one record per CDR3 protein. The sample shows 150,000 or so distinct CDR3 sequences, approximately 93% of them seen only once. Sequenced sample: CD4+ T cells from PBMCs. These receptors came from a human donor with multiple sclerosis.

The chain is built from TRBV19 and TRBJ1-5, with TRBD1 identical over 7 bases. The germline CDR1 and CDR2 sequences are LNHDA and SQIVND (reference sequence). This CDR3 has 15 residues. The junction had 12 bases not matched to a gene; V was cut back by 8 bases and J by 5 bases. The CDR3 spells CASGTHRDSYQPQHF. In nucleotides, the CDR3 is TGTGCCAGTGGAACCCATCGGGACAGCTATCAGCCCCAGCATTTT.

This rearrangement joins TRBV5-4 to TRBJ2-7; 11 bases agree with TRBD2. The J segment lost 4 bases and the V segment lost 4 bases, leaving 7 bases of the junction unmatched. CDR3 length equals 15 residues. CDR1 SGHNT and CDR2 YYREEE come from the germline V gene (reference sequence). CDR3 nucleotide sequence: TGTGCCAGCAGCACCGTAGCGGGGGGGAGATACGAGCAGTACTTC. As protein: CASSTVAGGRYEQYF.

The chain has TRBV6-1 and TRBJ2-7; D possibly matches TRBD1 or TRBD2 (5 bases each). V lost 6 bases, J lost 11 bases, and 20 bases lay in between. CDR1 is MNHNS, CDR2 SASEGT, per germline. The CDR3 extends over 13 amino acids. The CDR3 region is CASSRQPGFDEYF. For the CDR3, the DNA is TGTGCCAGCAGCAGACAGCCGGGGTTCGATGAGTACTTC.

The chain combines TRBV9 with TRBJ2-2; 8 bases map to TRBD1. With V trimmed by 7 bases and J by 0 bases, 8 bases remained unmatched. This CDR3 is 16 amino acids long. Germline CDR1 is SGDLS and CDR2 is YYNGEE. The CDR3 loop is CASGLRQGTNTGELFF. CDR3 sequence (DNA): TGTGCCAGCGGGTTGAGACAGGGGACGAACACCGGGGAGCTGTTTTTT.

The V gene is TRBV20-1, the J gene TRBJ1-2; D possibly corresponds to TRBD1 (5 bases). This CDR3 has 14 residues. In germline, CDR1 is DFQATT, CDR2 SNEGSKA (reference sequence). The V and J ends lost 6 bases and 0 bases respectively, with 14 bases between them. In DNA form, the CDR3 reads TGCAGTGCCTTGGGACCGAAAGCTAACTATGGCTACACCTTC. It yields the protein CSALGPKANYGYTF.